This TCR beta chain was sequenced for a study of blood T cell repertoires in COVID-19. Overall study: Material from acute and convalescent COVID-19 was sourced from the United States, Italy and Spain. T cells, B-cell-depleted T cells, or PBMCs provided the cDNA or gDNA that served as material.

This CDR3 contains 15 residues. V lost 1 base and J 2 bases, leaving 8 bases between the germline ends. Germline V gives CDR1 SGHVS, CDR2 FNYEAQ. Under the authors' procedure: Quantification of nucleated cells was approximated via reference gene primer amplification. The repertoire was sequenced with immunoSEQ multiplex PCR; TCRdb's copy has only in-frame clones and lacks some. V and J calls and clone size are given by that table; D and trimming were obtained from the DNA. The sample records approximately 60,000 clones, about 94% being singletons. V and J are TRBV7-6 and TRBJ2-2; D is unresolved. Material: peripheral blood. The receptor was derived from a man between 65 and 85 years old with active COVID-19. Here the CDR3 DNA reads TGTGCCAGCAGCTTAGGCCAGTTAAACACCGGGGAGCTGTTTTTT. This gives the protein CASSLGQLNTGELFF.